Shown below are 8 T cell receptor beta chains from a single sample sequenced in a study of T cell repertoires in cytomegalovirus infection. TCRdb processed the reads anew with MiXCR; each CDR3 protein has one entry. The sample has roughly 600,000 distinct CDR3 sequences; roughly 26% are singletons. The source material was CD8+ T cells from PBMCs. The receptors originated from a human donor in good health (CMV status not recorded). Some clones in this sample may be carry-over from other donors' samples.

The rearrangement uses TRBV28 and TRBJ2-1; 7 positions agree with TRBD1. Germline V gives CDR1 MDHEN, CDR2 SYDVKM. The V gene end was trimmed by 5 bases and the J gene end by 7 bases; junction bases not matched to a gene: 11. The CDR3 length is 15 residues. CDR3 protein: CASSDRDSPDNEQFF. DNA for the CDR3: TGTGCCAGCAGTGATAGGGACAGTCCGGATAATGAGCAGTTCTTC.

The J gene is TRBJ2-5, the V gene TRBV4-1; possibly TRBD1 for D (6 bases). With 1 base removed from V and 1 base from J, the gap between germline ends came to 13 bases. There are 16 residues in the CDR3. The V gene's germline CDR1 is MGHRA and CDR2 YSYEKL. The CDR3 loop is CASSQAPGQVQETQYF. For the CDR3, the DNA is TGCGCCAGCAGCCAAGCTCCGGGACAAGTCCAAGAGACCCAGTACTTC.

Note on this clonotype: One end of the junction fails to match germline, which may point to a read error. The V call is TRBV20-1, the J call TRBJ2-5; D might be TRBD1 or TRBD2, each matching 5 bases. This CDR3 spans 13 amino acids. Germline V CDR1 and CDR2: DFQATT, SNEGSKA (reference sequence). The CDR3 region is CSTRGQAPGTQYF. The CDR3 nucleotides read TGCAGTACTAGGGGTCAGGCCCCCGGGACCCAGTACTTC.

The V call is TRBV20-1, the J call TRBJ2-1; perhaps TRBD2 as D (6 bases). The CDR3 is 15 residues long. Deletions cut 2 bases from V and 7 bases from J, with 18 bases between. Germline values: CDR1 DFQATT, CDR2 SNEGSKA (reference sequence). The CDR3 spells CSARLVLAKGNEQFF. The DNA of the CDR3 is TGCAGTGCTAGATTGGTCCTAGCGAAGGGAAATGAGCAGTTCTTC.

This clonotype was observed a few times. The gene calls are TRBV25-1 and TRBJ2-4; 7 bases align to TRBD1. Germline V gene sequence: CDR1 MGHDK, CDR2 SYGVNS. There are 15 residues in the CDR3. J was trimmed by 9 bases and V by 5 bases; bases with no gene match: 13. In nucleotides, the CDR3 is TGTGCCAGCAGTCCTTGGGAAGGGGGCGGTGGCATTCAGTACTTC. Protein product: CASSPWEGGGGIQYF.

The chain carries TRBV6-6 and TRBJ2-1; 8 bases align to TRBD2. The CDR3 is 15 amino acids. With V trimmed by 10 bases and J by 6 bases, 14 bases remained unmatched. Germline V CDR1 and CDR2: MNHNY, SVGAGI (reference sequence). The CDR3 nucleotides are TGTGCCATCAACGGGGGGGCCCATCATCCCAATGAGCAGTTCTTC. Translation gives CAINGGAHHPNEQFF.

This clonotype was seen ten or more times. The chain recombines TRBV7-2 with TRBJ1-2, with 7 bases fitting TRBD1. J was trimmed by 2 bases and V by 6 bases; bases with no gene match: 15. Germline CDR1 and CDR2: SGHTA and FQGNSA. There are 17 residues in the CDR3. The chain's CDR3 is CASRVTQGTEINYGYTF. CDR3 nucleotide sequence: TGTGCCAGCAGAGTTACTCAGGGGACAGAGATCAACTATGGCTACACCTTC.

The rearrangement links TRBV5-5 to TRBJ1-5; 9 positions agree with TRBD1. Germline values: CDR1 SGHKS, CDR2 YYEKEE (reference sequence). The ends lost 5 bases at V and 5 bases at J; junction bases unmatched: 11. The CDR3 extends over 16 amino acids. The DNA for the CDR3 is TGTGCCAGCAGGCTTTTTCCGGGACAGGGTGATCAGCCCCAGCATTTT. Amino acid sequence: CASRLFPGQGDQPQHF.